These 15 T cell receptor beta chains were all obtained from the same sample, sequenced in a study of T-cell reconstitution after alpha-beta-depleted transplantation in children. The library targeted TCRbeta and was prepared with unique molecular identifiers. MiXCR, run by TCRdb on the PCR reads, gives a single entry per CDR3 protein. This table holds some 500,000 distinct CDR3 sequences, around a third found once. Sequences were derived from PBMCs from the stem cell graft donor, sampled from the stem cell graft. Receptors originate from a human donor who donated a stem cell graft to a child with aplastic anemia.

The V gene is TRBV7-2, the J gene TRBJ1-6, with D unclear. V lost 1 base, J lost 9 bases, and 13 bases lay in between. This CDR3 is 15 amino acids long. CDR1 SGHTA and CDR2 FQGNSA come from the germline V gene. The CDR3 region is CASSLEVLGSSPLHF. The CDR3 coding sequence is TGTGCCAGCAGCTTAGAGGTTTTGGGGTCTTCACCCCTCCACTTT.

This clonotype has more than one count but fewer than ten. The rearrangement links TRBV12-3 or TRBV12-4 to TRBJ2-3; 7 bases line up with TRBD2. This CDR3 has 15 residues. The V gene end was trimmed by 6 bases and the J gene end by 4 bases; junction bases not matched to a gene: 10. The DNA of the CDR3 is TGTGCCAGCAGCCCCCGACGGGGGGTCGCAGATACGCAGTATTTT. Protein sequence: CASSPRRGVADTQYF.

This clonotype came up a few times. This chain links TRBV5-6 with TRBJ1-1; no clear D. The germline CDR1 and CDR2 sequences are SGHDT and YYEEEE. V shed 1 base and J shed 4 bases, with 14 bases lying between them. The CDR3 runs 15 residues. The DNA for the CDR3 is TGTGCCAGCAGCTTGATCGGGAAAGGTGGCACTGAAGCTTTCTTT. Its protein is CASSLIGKGGTEAFF. Looking up the rest from reference TRBV5-6 and TRBJ1-1 gives the full variable domain: DAGVTQSPTHLIKTRGQQVTLRCSPKSGHDTVSWYQQALGQGPQFIFQYYEEEERQRGNFPDRFSGHQFPNYSSELNVNALLLGDSALYLCASSLIGKGGTEAFFGQGTRLTVV.

The chain is built from TRBV19 and TRBJ1-5; D is possibly TRBD1 (6 bases). Trimming shortened V by 10 bases and J by 6 bases, and 16 bases separated the two germline ends. CDR3 length equals 13 residues. The germline gives CDR1 LNHDA, CDR2 SQIVND (reference sequence). This chain's CDR3 is CATSYRVIQPQHF. The DNA for the CDR3 is TGTGCCACTTCCTACAGGGTTATTCAGCCCCAGCATTTT.

This chain uses TRBV20-1 with TRBJ1-2; D gene uncertain. Trimming stripped 6 bases from V and 4 bases from J, with 15 bases between. There are 13 residues in the CDR3. The germline V gene encodes CDR1 DFQATT and CDR2 SNEGSKA (reference sequence). The CDR3 sequence is CSAQSILIYGYTF. CDR3 nucleotide sequence: TGCAGTGCACAGAGCATTCTAATCTATGGCTACACCTTC.

CDR3 sequence (DNA): TGTGCCAGCAGTTTAGGCGGTTTGGTTCGGGGGCGGTTCTTC. Amino acid sequence: CASSLGGLVRGRFF. The chain carries TRBV27 and TRBJ2-1, with D tentatively TRBD1 or TRBD2 (6 bases each). Germline V lookup: CDR1 MNHEY, CDR2 SMNVEV (reference sequence). This CDR3 has 14 residues. V lost 2 bases to trimming and J lost 15 bases, with 20 bases between them.

V usage is TRBV30 and J usage is TRBJ1-5, with unresolved D. The germline V and J ends were trimmed by 0 bases and 6 bases, with 9 bases remaining between them. Germline assignment: CDR1 GTSNPN and CDR2 SVGIG (reference sequence). The CDR3 spans 13 residues. The CDR3 DNA follows: TGTGCCTGGAGTGTAAGGGCCGGTCAGCCCCAGCATTTT. As protein: CAWSVRAGQPQHF.

In this sample, this clonotype turned up a few times. This chain joins TRBV29-1 and TRBJ1-5; D possibly corresponds to TRBD1 (6 bases). Germline V gene sequence: CDR1 SQVTM, CDR2 ANQGSEA. The CDR3 is 13 amino acids. V was clipped by 3 bases and J by 3 bases, with 9 bases between them. CDR3 amino acids: CSVEGGANQPQHF. The CDR3 coding sequence is TGCAGCGTTGAGGGGGGGGCCAATCAGCCCCAGCATTTT.

CDR3 sequence reads: CSARGAAKNEKLFF. The DNA for the CDR3 is TGCAGTGCTAGAGGGGCAGCGAAGAATGAAAAACTGTTTTTT. This chain connects TRBV20-1 to TRBJ1-4; no reliable D call. The CDR3 runs 14 residues. Trimming shortened V by 1 base and J by 5 bases, and 11 bases separated the two germline ends. Germline lookup yields CDR1 DFQATT and CDR2 SNEGSKA (reference sequence).

This clonotype has ten or more counts. The chain carries TRBV7-9 and TRBJ2-7, with 8 bases fitting TRBD1. CDR3 size: 14 residues. J lost 0 bases, V lost 6 bases, and 4 bases had no gene match. The germline V gene has CDR1 SEHNR and CDR2 FQNEAQ (reference sequence). This chain's CDR3 is CASSSGTGSYEQYF. Written as DNA, the CDR3 is TGTGCCAGCAGTTCGGGGACAGGCTCCTACGAGCAGTACTTC.

The chain is built from TRBV7-2 and TRBJ2-2; D call uncertain. The CDR3 is 14 residues long. The germline V gene has CDR1 SGHTA and CDR2 FQGNSA. The V end was cut by 1 base, the J end by 1 base, with 4 bases between. The CDR3 DNA follows: TGTGCCAGCAGCTTAGTCGGGAACACCGGGGAGCTGTTTTTT. Translated: CASSLVGNTGELFF.

Regarding this clonotype: A read error may produce the germline difference seen at one junction end. The chain is built from TRBV20-1 and TRBJ2-5, with 10 bases lining up with TRBD2. Germline loops: CDR1 DFQATT, CDR2 SNEGSKA (reference sequence). CDR3 length equals 13 residues. CDR3 nucleotides: TGCACTGCTAGCGGGAGTACGAGGGAGACCCAGTACTTC. It translates to CTASGSTRETQYF.

The chain uses TRBV7-2 and TRBJ1-1; the match to TRBD1 covers 7 bases. CDR1 and CDR2 (germline): SGHTA, FQGNSA. Trimming cost V 6 bases and J 4 bases; bases outside gene matches: 11. The length of the CDR3 is 15 residues. The CDR3 DNA reads TGTGCCAGCAGTTTAAAACAGGGGTCGGGCACTGAAGCTTTCTTT. The encoded protein is CASSLKQGSGTEAFF.

The sample holds a few counts of this clonotype. The V and J genes are TRBV27 and TRBJ1-2; 9 bases line up with TRBD1. The trim removed 0 bases at V and 8 bases at J, leaving 7 bases unmatched. The CDR3 is 15 amino acids. Per the germline V gene, CDR1 is MNHEY and CDR2 is SMNVEV (reference sequence). The CDR3 DNA sequence: TGTGCCAGCAGTTTATCCCCTCAAACAGGGGGCGGCTACACCTTC. It yields the protein CASSLSPQTGGGYTF.

This chain connects TRBV12-3 or TRBV12-4 to TRBJ2-3, with 10 bases that match TRBD1. This CDR3 spans 17 amino acids. V shed 7 bases, J shed 3 bases, and the junction held 13 bases outside the gene matches. The CDR3 protein is CASTQRDRGLPTDTQYF. CDR3 in DNA: TGTGCCAGCACCCAGAGAGACAGGGGGCTTCCGACAGATACGCAGTATTTT.